This T cell receptor (beta chain) was sequenced during a study of blood T cell repertoires in COVID-19. As for the study in general: There were acute and convalescent COVID-19 samples, and they came from the United States, Italy and Spain.

The CDR3 extends over 15 amino acids. V gave up 0 bases and J gave up 7 bases, with 15 bases separating them. The germline gives CDR1 KGHSH, CDR2 LQKENI. Some clones are missing from TCRdb's copy, which holds only in-frame ones; the method was immunoSEQ multiplex PCR. The repertoire includes around 66,000 clones, around 87% of them detected once, and roughly 7.2% sits in the top ten. Sequenced: peripheral blood. The receptor was derived from a man aged 55 to 69 with acute or convalescent COVID-19. This rearrangement joins TRBV18 to TRBJ1-2; D is undetermined. The CDR3 loop reads CASSPPLTEPSGYTF. CDR3 bases: TGTGCCAGCTCACCACCGCTAACGGAGCCGAGTGGCTACACCTTC.